Listed below are T cell receptor beta chains from one sample, sequenced in a study of T cell repertoires in cytomegalovirus infection. TCRdb ran MiXCR on the reads and lists one entry per CDR3 protein. The data contain 350,000 to 500,000 distinct CDR3 sequences, 30% to 40% of them singletons. The specimen was PBMCs. These receptors originate from a human donor in good health (CMV status not recorded). Some clones in this sample may be carry-over from other donors' samples. The CDR3 runs from the conserved cysteine through the conserved F or W. D genes are given only for firm matches. Expanded clones get a size class; other rows say once, few or many, or leave the size out.

V,J,size,D,CDR3,DNA
TRBV6-1,TRBJ1-2,.,TRBD1,CASSNPPGQGAYGYTF,TGTGCCAGCAGCAATCCACCGGGACAGGGGGCCTATGGCTACACCTTC
TRBV12-3/TRBV12-4,TRBJ1-1,.,.,CASKLWESTEAFF,TGTGCCAGCAAACTATGGGAGTCCACTGAAGCTTTCTTT
TRBV7-9,TRBJ1-1,.,.,CASSHQTDMNTEAFF,TGTGCCAGCAGCCATCAGACAGACATGAACACTGAAGCTTTCTTT
TRBV5-4,TRBJ2-5,.,.,CASSLSPGAETQYF,TGTGCCAGCAGCTTGAGCCCTGGGGCAGAGACCCAGTACTTC
TRBV10-3,TRBJ1-5,few,TRBD1,CAISERQGGGNQPQHF,TGTGCCATCAGTGAACGACAGGGAGGGGGCAATCAGCCCCAGCATTTT
TRBV5-4,TRBJ2-1,.,.,CASSLRGTDNEQFF,TGTGCCAGCAGCTTACGGGGGACCGACAATGAGCAGTTCTTC
TRBV6-2/TRBV6-3,TRBJ1-5,.,.,CASSPTNSNQPQHF,TGTGCCAGCAGTCCAACAAATAGCAATCAGCCCCAGCATTTT
TRBV5-5,TRBJ1-1,.,TRBD1,CASSPDRGGNTEAFF,TGTGCCAGCAGCCCGGACAGGGGGGGGAACACTGAAGCTTTCTTT
TRBV28,TRBJ1-4,.,TRBD1,CASSSPVGTGKEKLFF,TGTGCCAGCAGTTCCCCCGTAGGGACAGGGAAGGAAAAACTGTTTTTT
TRBV2,TRBJ1-4,.,.,CASSENRAGATNEKLFF,TGTGCCAGCAGTGAAAACAGGGCCGGTGCAACTAATGAAAAACTGTTTTTT
TRBV4-1,TRBJ2-1,.,.,CASSQVNGGYRNEQFF,TGCGCCAGCAGCCAAGTTAACGGGGGTTACAGGAATGAGCAGTTCTTC
TRBV19,TRBJ2-4,few,.,CASRQDLAKNIQYF,TGTGCCAGCCGCCAGGATTTAGCCAAAAACATTCAGTACTTC
TRBV7-9,TRBJ2-7,few,.,CASSLGGAGSYEQYF,TGTGCCAGCAGCTTAGGAGGAGCGGGTTCCTACGAGCAGTACTTC
TRBV6-2/TRBV6-3,TRBJ2-7,few,TRBD2,CASSPGGDAYEQYF,TGTGCCAGCAGTCCGGGGGGAGATGCCTACGAGCAGTACTTC
TRBV28,TRBJ1-6,few,TRBD1,CASSPLRQGRYNSPLHF,TGTGCCAGCAGTCCCTTACGACAGGGCAGGTATAATTCACCCCTCCACTTT